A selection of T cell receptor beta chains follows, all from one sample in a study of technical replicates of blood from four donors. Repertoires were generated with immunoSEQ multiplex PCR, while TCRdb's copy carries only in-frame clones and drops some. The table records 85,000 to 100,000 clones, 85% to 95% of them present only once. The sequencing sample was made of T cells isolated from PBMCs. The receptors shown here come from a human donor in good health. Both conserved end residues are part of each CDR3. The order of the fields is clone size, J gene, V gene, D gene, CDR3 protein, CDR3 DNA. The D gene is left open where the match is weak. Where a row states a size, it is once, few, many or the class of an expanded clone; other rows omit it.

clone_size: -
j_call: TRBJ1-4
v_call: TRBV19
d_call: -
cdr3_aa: CASSIIEKSEKLFF
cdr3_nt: TGTGCCAGTAGTATAATTGAGAAGTCGGAAAAACTGTTTTTT

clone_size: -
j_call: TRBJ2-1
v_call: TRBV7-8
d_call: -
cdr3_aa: CASSLPGTRNEQFF
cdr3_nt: TGTGCCAGCAGCTTACCGGGGACTCGAAATGAGCAGTTCTTC

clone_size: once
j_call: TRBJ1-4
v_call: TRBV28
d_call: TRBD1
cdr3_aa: CASSPNRGRFEKLFF
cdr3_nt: TGTGCCAGCAGTCCCAACAGGGGGAGATTCGAAAAACTGTTTTTT

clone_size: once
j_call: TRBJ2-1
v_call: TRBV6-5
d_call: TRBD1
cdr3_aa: CASRQGQEQFF
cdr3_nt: TGTGCCAGCAGACAGGGACAGGAGCAGTTCTTC

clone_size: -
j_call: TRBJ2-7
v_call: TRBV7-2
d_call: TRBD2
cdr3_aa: CASSLARLAGLYEQYF
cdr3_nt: TGTGCCAGCAGCTTAGCGAGGTTAGCGGGATTATACGAGCAGTACTTC

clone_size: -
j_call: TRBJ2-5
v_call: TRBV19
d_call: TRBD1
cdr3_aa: CATRRQGKEETQYF
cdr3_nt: TGTGCCACTAGAAGACAGGGGAAGGAAGAGACCCAGTACTTC

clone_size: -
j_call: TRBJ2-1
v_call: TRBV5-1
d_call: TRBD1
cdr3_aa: CASRERQGSSYNEQFF
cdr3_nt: TGCGCCAGCAGGGAGCGACAGGGAAGCTCCTACAATGAGCAGTTCTTC

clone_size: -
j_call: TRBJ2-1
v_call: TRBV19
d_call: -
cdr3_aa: CASSIIGQGSYNEQFF
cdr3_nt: TGTGCCAGTAGTATTATAGGTCAGGGCTCCTACAATGAGCAGTTCTTC

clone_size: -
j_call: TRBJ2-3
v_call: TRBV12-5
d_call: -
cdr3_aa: CASGLVLSGGSTDTQYF
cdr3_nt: TGTGCTAGTGGTTTGGTACTGAGCGGAGGTAGCACAGATACGCAGTATTTT

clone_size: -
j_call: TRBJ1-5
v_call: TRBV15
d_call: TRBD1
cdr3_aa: CATSRGRGSNQPQHF
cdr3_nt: TGTGCCACCAGCAGAGGCAGGGGGAGCAATCAGCCCCAGCATTTT

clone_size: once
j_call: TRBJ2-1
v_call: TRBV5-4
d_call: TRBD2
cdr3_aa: CASSLGLAGDEQFF
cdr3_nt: TGTGCCAGCAGCTTGGGGCTAGCGGGAGATGAGCAGTTCTTC

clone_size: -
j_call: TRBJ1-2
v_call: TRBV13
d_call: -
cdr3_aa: CASSLDGGISIGYTF
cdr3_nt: TGTGCCAGCAGCTTAGATGGGGGGATTTCTATTGGCTACACCTTC

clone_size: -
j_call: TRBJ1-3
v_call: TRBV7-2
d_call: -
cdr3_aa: CASSIRVQNTIYF
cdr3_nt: TGTGCCAGCAGCATCAGGGTTCAGAACACCATATATTTT

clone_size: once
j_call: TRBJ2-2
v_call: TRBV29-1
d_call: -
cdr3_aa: CSVKQGAGELFF
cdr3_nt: TGCAGCGTAAAACAGGGCGCCGGGGAGCTGTTTTTT

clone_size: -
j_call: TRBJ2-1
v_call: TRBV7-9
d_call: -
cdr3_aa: CASSLREYNEQFF
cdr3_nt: TGTGCCAGCAGCTTACGGGAATACAATGAGCAGTTCTTC

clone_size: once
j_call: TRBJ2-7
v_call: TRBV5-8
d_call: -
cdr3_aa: CASSFSGYEQYF
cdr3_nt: TGTGCCAGCAGCTTTAGTGGTTACGAGCAGTACTTC

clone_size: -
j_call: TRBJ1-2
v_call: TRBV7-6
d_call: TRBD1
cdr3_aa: CASSSKTGGFDGYTF
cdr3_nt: TGTGCCAGCAGCTCCAAGACAGGGGGTTTTGATGGCTACACCTTC

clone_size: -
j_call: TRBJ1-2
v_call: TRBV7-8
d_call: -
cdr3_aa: CASSSHTSHSTYGYTF
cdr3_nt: TGTGCCAGCAGCTCTCATACGTCCCATAGTACCTATGGCTACACCTTC

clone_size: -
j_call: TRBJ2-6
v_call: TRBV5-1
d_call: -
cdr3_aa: CASKTRPGTEAGANVLTF
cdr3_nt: TGCGCCAGCAAAACCAGACCCGGCACAGAAGCTGGGGCCAACGTCCTGACTTTC

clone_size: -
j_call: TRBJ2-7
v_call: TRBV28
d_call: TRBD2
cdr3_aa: CASSGTSGGYEQYF
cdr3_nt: TGTGCCAGCAGTGGGACTAGCGGAGGGTACGAGCAGTACTTC

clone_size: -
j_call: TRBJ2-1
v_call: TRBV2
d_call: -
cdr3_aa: CASSEWRDNEQFF
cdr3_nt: TGTGCCAGCAGTGAATGGCGGGACAATGAGCAGTTCTTC

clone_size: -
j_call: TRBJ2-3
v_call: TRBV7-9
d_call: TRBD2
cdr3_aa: CASSPAGRLAGPTDTQYF
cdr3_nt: TGTGCCAGCAGCCCAGCCGGGAGACTAGCGGGCCCCACAGATACGCAGTATTTT

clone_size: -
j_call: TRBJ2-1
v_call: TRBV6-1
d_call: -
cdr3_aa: CASREGYGVNEQFF
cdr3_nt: TGTGCCAGCAGGGAGGGGTATGGGGTCAATGAGCAGTTCTTC

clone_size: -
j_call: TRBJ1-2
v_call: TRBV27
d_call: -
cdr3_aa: CASSPVGVGQGFYGYTF
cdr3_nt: TGTGCCAGCTCCCCGGTGGGTGTGGGGCAGGGTTTCTATGGCTACACCTTC

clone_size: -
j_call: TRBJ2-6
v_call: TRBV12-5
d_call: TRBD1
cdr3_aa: CASGLSSGQGAGANVLTF
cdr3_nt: TGTGCTAGTGGTTTGTCCTCGGGACAGGGTGCTGGGGCCAACGTCCTGACTTTC

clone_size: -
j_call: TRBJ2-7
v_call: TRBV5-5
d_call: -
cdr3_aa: CASSLVVWVRRGSYEQYF
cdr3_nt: TGTGCCAGCAGCTTGGTTGTCTGGGTAAGGAGGGGTTCCTACGAGCAGTACTTC

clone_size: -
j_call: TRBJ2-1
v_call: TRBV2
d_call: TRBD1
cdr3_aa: CALTGTGIVNEQFF
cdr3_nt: TGTGCACTCACCGGGACAGGGATCGTCAATGAGCAGTTCTTC

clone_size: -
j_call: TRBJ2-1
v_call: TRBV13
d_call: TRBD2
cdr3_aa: CASSLVLAGGPAPYNEQFF
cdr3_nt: TGTGCCAGCAGCTTAGTGCTAGCGGGAGGCCCGGCCCCCTACAATGAGCAGTTCTTC

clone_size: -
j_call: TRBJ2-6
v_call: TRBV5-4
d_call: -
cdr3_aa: CASKGGRSGANVLTF
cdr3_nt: TGTGCCAGCAAAGGGGGTCGCTCTGGGGCCAACGTCCTGACTTTC

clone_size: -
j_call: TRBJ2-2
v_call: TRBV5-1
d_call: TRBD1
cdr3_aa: CASSYRQGDYPNTGELFF
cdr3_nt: TGCGCCAGCAGCTACCGACAGGGGGATTACCCGAACACCGGGGAGCTGTTTTTT

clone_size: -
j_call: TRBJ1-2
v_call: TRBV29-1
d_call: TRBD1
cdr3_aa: CSVETGVNGYTF
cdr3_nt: TGCAGCGTTGAAACAGGGGTCAATGGCTACACCTTC

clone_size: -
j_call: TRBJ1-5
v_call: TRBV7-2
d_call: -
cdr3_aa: CASSIFGQPQHF
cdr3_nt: TGTGCCAGCAGCATATTCGGTCAGCCCCAGCATTTT

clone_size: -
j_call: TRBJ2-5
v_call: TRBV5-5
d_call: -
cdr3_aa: CASSLWPGGPLQETQYF
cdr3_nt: TGTGCCAGCAGCTTGTGGCCGGGGGGCCCCCTCCAAGAGACCCAGTACTTC

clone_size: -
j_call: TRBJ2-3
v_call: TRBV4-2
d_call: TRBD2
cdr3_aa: CASSQAFPDRVGTSDGDTQYF
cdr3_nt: TGTGCCAGCAGCCAAGCATTTCCGGACAGGGTCGGGACTAGCGATGGAGATACGCAGTATTTT

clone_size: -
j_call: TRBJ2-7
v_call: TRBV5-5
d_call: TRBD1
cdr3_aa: CASSHPGTGTYEQYF
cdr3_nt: TGTGCCAGCAGCCACCCCGGGACAGGGACTTACGAGCAGTACTTC

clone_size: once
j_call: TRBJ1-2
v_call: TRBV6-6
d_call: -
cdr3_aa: CASSSDYGYTF
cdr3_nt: TGTGCCAGCAGTTCGGACTACGGCTACACCTTC

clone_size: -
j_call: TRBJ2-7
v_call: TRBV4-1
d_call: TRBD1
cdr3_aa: CASSPRRVQGGDEQYF
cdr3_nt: TGCGCCAGCAGCCCCCGCAGAGTACAGGGGGGCGACGAGCAGTACTTC

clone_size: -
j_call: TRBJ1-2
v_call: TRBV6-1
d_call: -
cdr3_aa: CASSGLGRANYGYTF
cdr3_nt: TGTGCCAGCAGTGGGTTGGGGAGAGCTAACTATGGCTACACCTTC

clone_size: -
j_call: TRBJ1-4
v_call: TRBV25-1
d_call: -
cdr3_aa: CASSEFSRVDMDEKLFF
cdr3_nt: TGTGCCAGCAGTGAATTTAGTCGGGTGGACATGGATGAAAAACTGTTTTTT

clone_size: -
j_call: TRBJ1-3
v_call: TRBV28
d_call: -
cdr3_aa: CASSPAGISGNTIYF
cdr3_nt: TGTGCCAGCAGTCCGGCAGGGATCTCTGGAAACACCATATATTTT

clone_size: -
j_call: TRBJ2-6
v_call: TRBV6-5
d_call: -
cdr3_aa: CASSSSSLSGANVLTF
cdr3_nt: TGTGCCAGCAGTTCCAGTTCCCTCTCTGGGGCCAACGTCCTGACTTTC

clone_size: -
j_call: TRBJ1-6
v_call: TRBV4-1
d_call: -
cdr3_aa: CASSPDLSSPLHF
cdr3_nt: TGCGCCAGCAGCCCCGATTTGAGTTCACCCCTCCACTTT

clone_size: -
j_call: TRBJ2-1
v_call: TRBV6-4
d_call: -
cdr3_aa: CASSDDQGNYNEQFF
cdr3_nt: TGTGCCAGCAGTGACGACCAGGGGAACTACAATGAGCAGTTCTTC

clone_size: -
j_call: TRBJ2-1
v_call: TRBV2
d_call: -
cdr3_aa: CASRKAIATYNEQFF
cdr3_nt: TGTGCCAGCAGGAAAGCCATAGCGACCTACAATGAGCAGTTCTTC

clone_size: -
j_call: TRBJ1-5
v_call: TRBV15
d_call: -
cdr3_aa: CATSRAAVSNQPQHF
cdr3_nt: TGTGCCACCAGCAGAGCCGCAGTTAGCAATCAGCCCCAGCATTTT

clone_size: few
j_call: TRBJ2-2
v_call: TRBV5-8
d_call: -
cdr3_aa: CASSTYGELFF
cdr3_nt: TGTGCCAGCTCTACGTACGGGGAGCTGTTTTTT

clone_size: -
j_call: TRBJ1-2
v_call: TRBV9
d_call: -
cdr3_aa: CASSVGPGYGYTF
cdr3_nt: TGTGCCAGCAGCGTAGGACCGGGATACGGCTACACCTTC

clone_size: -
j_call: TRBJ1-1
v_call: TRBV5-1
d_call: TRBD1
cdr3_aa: CASSYLDRGPWNTEAFF
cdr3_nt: TGCGCCAGCAGCTACTTAGACAGGGGACCTTGGAACACTGAAGCTTTCTTT

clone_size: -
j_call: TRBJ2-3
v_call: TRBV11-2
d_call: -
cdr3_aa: CASSPRDSSLFGQYF
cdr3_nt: TGTGCCAGCAGCCCTCGGGACTCATCACTATTTGGGCAGTATTTT

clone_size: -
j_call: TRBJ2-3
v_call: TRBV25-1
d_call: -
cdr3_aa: CASSDNRLTHTQYF
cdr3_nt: TGTGCCAGCAGTGATAACAGGCTGACACATACGCAGTATTTT

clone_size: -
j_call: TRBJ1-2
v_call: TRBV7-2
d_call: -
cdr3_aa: CASSANRVAGYTF
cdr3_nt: TGTGCCAGCAGCGCCAACAGGGTTGCAGGCTACACCTTC

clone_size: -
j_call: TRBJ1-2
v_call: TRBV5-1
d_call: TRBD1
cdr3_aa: CASSLGQGAGGYTF
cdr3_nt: TGCGCCAGCAGCTTGGGACAGGGGGCGGGTGGCTACACCTTC